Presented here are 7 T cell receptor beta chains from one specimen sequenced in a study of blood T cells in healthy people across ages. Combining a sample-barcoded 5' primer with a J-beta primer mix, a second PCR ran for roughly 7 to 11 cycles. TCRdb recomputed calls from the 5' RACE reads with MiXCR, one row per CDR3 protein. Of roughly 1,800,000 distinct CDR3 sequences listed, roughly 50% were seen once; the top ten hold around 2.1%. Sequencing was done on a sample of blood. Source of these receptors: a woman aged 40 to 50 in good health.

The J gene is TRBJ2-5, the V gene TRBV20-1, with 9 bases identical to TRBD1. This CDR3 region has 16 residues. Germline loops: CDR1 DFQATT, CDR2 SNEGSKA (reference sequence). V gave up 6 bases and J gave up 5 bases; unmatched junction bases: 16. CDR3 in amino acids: CSAHPIPRTGVETQYF. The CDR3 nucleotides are TGCAGTGCCCACCCGATACCCCGGACAGGGGTCGAGACCCAGTACTTC.

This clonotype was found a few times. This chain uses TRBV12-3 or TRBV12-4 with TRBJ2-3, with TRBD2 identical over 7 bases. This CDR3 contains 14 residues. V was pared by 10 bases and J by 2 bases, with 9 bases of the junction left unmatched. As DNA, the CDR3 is TGTGCCACCCGAAGAGCGGGGAACACAGATACGCAGTATTTT. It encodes CATRRAGNTDTQYF.

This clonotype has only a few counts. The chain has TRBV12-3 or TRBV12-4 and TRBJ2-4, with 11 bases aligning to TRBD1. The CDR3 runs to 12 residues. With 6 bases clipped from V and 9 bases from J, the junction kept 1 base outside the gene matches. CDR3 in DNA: TGTGCCAGCAGGGGACAGGGGGGCATTCAGTACTTC. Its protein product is CASRGQGGIQYF.

CDR3 amino acids: CASSPTGKSQYF. The CDR3 DNA reads as TGTGCCAGTTCACCCACAGGGAAGTCGCAGTACTTC. The chain carries TRBV7-9 and TRBJ2-5; tentative D call: TRBD1 (6 bases). Looked up from germline, CDR1 is SEHNR and CDR2 is FQNEAQ (reference sequence). The CDR3 is 12 amino acids. Trimming cost V 9 bases and J 11 bases, with 19 bases left between them.

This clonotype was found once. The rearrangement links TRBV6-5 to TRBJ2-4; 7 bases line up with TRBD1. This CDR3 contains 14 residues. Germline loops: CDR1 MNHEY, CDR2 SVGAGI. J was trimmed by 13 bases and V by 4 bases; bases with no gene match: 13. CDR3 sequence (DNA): TGTGCCAGCAGTTCCCCCCAGGGGGTGGGGGAGCAGTACTTC. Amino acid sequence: CASSSPQGVGEQYF.

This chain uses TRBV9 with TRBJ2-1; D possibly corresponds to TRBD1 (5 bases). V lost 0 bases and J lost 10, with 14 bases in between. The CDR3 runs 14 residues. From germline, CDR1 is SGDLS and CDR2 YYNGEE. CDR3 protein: CASSVEGFPYEQFF. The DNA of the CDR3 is TGTGCCAGCAGCGTAGAGGGGTTTCCCTACGAGCAGTTCTTC.

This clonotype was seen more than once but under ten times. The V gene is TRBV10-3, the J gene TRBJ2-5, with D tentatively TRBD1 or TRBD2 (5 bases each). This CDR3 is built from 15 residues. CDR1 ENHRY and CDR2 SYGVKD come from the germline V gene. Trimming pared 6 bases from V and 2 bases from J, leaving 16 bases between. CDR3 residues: CAISSPGTQQETQYF. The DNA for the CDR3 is TGTGCCATCAGCTCGCCCGGGACGCAGCAAGAGACCCAGTACTTC.